This T cell receptor beta chain emerged from a study of Ad26.COV2.S vaccination and SARS-CoV-2 variants (dated by TCRdb to about 2021). Looking at the study overall: Donors in the vaccine arm were drawn from COV1001, a multicentre, randomized, double-blind, placebo-controlled phase I-IIa trial testing Ad26.COV2.S in healthy adults. Ad26.COV2.S was given intramuscularly at 5x10^10 or 1x10^11 viral particles, as a single shot or as two shots 56 days apart. TCRbeta repertoire sequencing was used to assess the specificity and breadth of SARS-CoV-2-reactive T cell receptors after Ad26.COV2.S vaccination. Investigators did not know the trial group allocation while performing experiments and assessing outcomes. Trial participants were randomized into five groups of five, in which low-dose or high-dose Ad26.COV2.S was given once or twice, or placebo was given on both occasions. A total of about 30 samples were included in the TCR-sequenced set, comprising around 19 Ad26.COV2.S vaccine recipients, 5 placebo recipients and 8 SARS-CoV-2 convalescent individuals. What the research found in general, with its limitations: After vaccination, spike-specific CD8+ and CD4+ T cell responses were reported to show substantial breadth. It was noted by the authors that total T cell responses may have been underestimated by the TCR breadth and depth analyses. Spike-specific TCR breadth was higher in Ad26.COV2.S recipients than in placebo recipients (P = 0.0014). The study lacked the statistical power to compare responses across vaccine doses or regimens. Non-spike TCR breadth was comparable between vaccine and placebo recipients, consistent with the vaccine containing only spike.

The sample's treatment or condition label, decoded: roughly 19 received Ad26.COV2.S at low or high dose, single or two shots; 5 received placebo; per-sample allocation not given. Repertoires of vaccine and placebo recipients were sequenced from samples collected on day 63 after the first injection. Between 29 July and 7 August 2020, Cohort 1b enrolled about two dozen adults aged 18-55 years at one site in Boston, USA. Ad26.COV2.S was a replication-incompetent adenovirus type 26 vector expressing a prefusion-stabilized SARS-CoV-2 spike protein from the original Wuhan strain. V is clipped by 5 bases and J by 5 bases, and the sequence between their germline boundaries is 16 bases long. The CDR3 runs 14 residues from the cysteine to the phenylalanine. The entry retains the CDR3 DNA only, 42 bases that are in frame from base 1. The germline V gene (reference sequence) sets CDR1 to MNHEY and CDR2 to SMNVEV.

TCRbeta CDR3 regions were sequenced with the immunoSEQ Assay. After extraction, genomic DNA underwent amplification by bias-controlled multiplex PCR, followed by high-throughput sequencing. In the source study's methods: To quantify the absolute abundance of every unique TCRbeta CDR3 region, sequences were collapsed and filtered. T cell fraction was estimated by normalizing TCRbeta template counts to usable DNA, with usable DNA measured through amplification of reference genes found in all nucleated cells. Repertoire TCRs were annotated as SARS-CoV-2-specific when V gene, CDR3 amino acid sequence and J gene were exactly matched to a known reactive TCR set. The reference SARS-CoV-2 TCR set was derived from MIRA and filtered for enrichment in COVID-19-positive ImmuneCODE repertoires, a step that removed public or cross-reactive TCRs. Using the MIRA antigens, annotated TCRs were further analysed by specific ORF or by position within an ORF. Breadth was defined as the number of annotated unique rearrangements divided by the total number of unique productive rearrangements, and depth was defined as the summed frequency of the annotated unique rearrangements. Two-sided Wilcoxon rank-sum tests were used to compare TCR breadth between groups. TCRdb mirrors the immuneACCESS table, restricted to in-frame sequences. Some clones are absent from its copies; in checked studies, under half trace to an unresolved V gene, and the reason for the others is unknown. For V, J and clone size, that table is used; D and trimming come from the DNA. Present in this sample are 360,000 or so clones, 89% of which were seen just once. In total, the top ten clones hold 1.9% of the sample.

As for this clone: The clone's antigen remains unknown. Base quality data are lacking; no much larger clone is found one base away.

The sequence came from a person between 18 and 59 years old who received the Ad26.COV2.S COVID-19 vaccine or a placebo. This chain is built from TRBV27 and TRBJ2-7; a weak D assignment points to TRBD2 (5 bases agree). The material sequenced was peripheral blood, taken in a trial of Ad26.COV2.S vaccine versus placebo. The CDR3 region: CASSPRKEADEQYF. The bases are TGTGCCAGCAGTCCGAGGAAGGAAGCGGACGAGCAGTACTTC.